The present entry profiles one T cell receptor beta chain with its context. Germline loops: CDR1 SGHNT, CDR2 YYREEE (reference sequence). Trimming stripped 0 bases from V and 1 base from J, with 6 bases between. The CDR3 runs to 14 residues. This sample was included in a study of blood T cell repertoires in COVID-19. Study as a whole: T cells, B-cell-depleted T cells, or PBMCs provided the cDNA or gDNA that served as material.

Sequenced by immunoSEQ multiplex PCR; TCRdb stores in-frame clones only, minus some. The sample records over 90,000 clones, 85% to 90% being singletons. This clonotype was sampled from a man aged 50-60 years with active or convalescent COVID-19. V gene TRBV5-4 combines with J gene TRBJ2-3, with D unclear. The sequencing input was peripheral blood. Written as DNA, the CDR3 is TGTGCCAGCAGCTTGGTGCCAGGCACAGATACGCAGTATTTT. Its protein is CASSLVPGTDTQYF.